A single sample gave rise to the 25 T cell receptor beta chains below, sequenced in a study. TCRdb passed the 5' RACE reads through MiXCR, listing each CDR3 protein once. The sample contains around 34,000 distinct CDR3 sequences, over 20% of which appear only once. Tregs were sorted as CD4+CD25+CD127-/low cells. Input material: tumor-infiltrating Tregs sorted from the breast tumor. Receptor source: a female donor with breast cancer.

This clonotype was seen at least ten times. V usage is TRBV9 and J usage is TRBJ2-7; D may be TRBD2 (6 bases). V lost 0 bases to trimming and J lost 1 base, with 11 bases between them. Germline assignment: CDR1 SGDLS and CDR2 YYNGEE. This CDR3 contains 15 residues. As DNA, the CDR3 is TGTGCCAGCAGCGTAGATGGGGGGACTTCCTACGAGCAGTACTTC. Translation: CASSVDGGTSYEQYF.

Worth noting for this clonotype: A read error may be the cause here, since a much bigger clone is one base away. This sequence joins TRBV19 and TRBJ2-3, with D possibly being TRBD1 or TRBD2 (6 bases each). Looked up from germline, CDR1 is LNHDA and CDR2 is SQIVND (reference sequence). V lost 7 bases and J lost 3, with 17 bases in between. CDR3 length: 15 amino acids. Here the CDR3 DNA reads TGTGCCAGTACCACATCGGGGGCGCCGACAGATACGCAGTATTTT. Translating gives CASTTSGAPTDTQYF.

Concerning this clonotype: Since the CDR3 does not end with the conserved phenylalanine or tryptophan, this likely comes from a read error. The chain has TRBV20-1 and TRBJ2-1; D is unresolved. This CDR3 has 16 amino acids. The V and J ends lost 6 bases and 0 bases respectively, with 18 bases between them. Germline CDR1 reads DFQATT; CDR2 reads SNEGSKA (reference sequence). The CDR3 protein is CSARPPDMSSYNEQFI. The CDR3 DNA sequence: TGCAGTGCCAGACCGCCAGACATGAGCTCCTACAATGAGCAGTTCATC.

With regard to this clonotype: With a much larger clone just one base away, this may be a read error. CDR3 in amino acids: CASSTKPWPWGYTF. CDR3 sequence (DNA): TGTGCCAGCAGTACAAAACCGTGGCCGTGGGGCTACACCTTC. The rearrangement joins TRBV12-3 or TRBV12-4 to TRBJ1-2; D uncertain. V was clipped by 5 bases and J by 8 bases, with 18 bases between them. CDR3 length: 14 residues.

A note on this clonotype: This clone may be a read error of a much larger clone one base away. The rearrangement joins TRBV5-5 to TRBJ2-4; weak D call: TRBD2 (6 bases). Germline V gene sequence: CDR1 SGHKS, CDR2 YYEKEE (reference sequence). The CDR3 has 15 residues. CDR3 region: CASSLVGGNKNTQYF. The CDR3 DNA follows: TGTGCCAGCAGCTTGGTTGGAGGGAACAAAAACACTCAGTACTTC.

On this clonotype itself: This sequence may be a read error, since a much larger clone differs from it by one base. The chain joins TRBV4-1 to TRBJ2-1; D not resolved. The germline V and J ends were trimmed by 1 base and 3 bases, with 13 bases remaining between them. This CDR3 contains 16 residues. The germline CDR1 and CDR2 sequences are MGHRA and YSYEKL. The CDR3 loop is CASSQAQSSGYNEQFF. For the CDR3, the DNA is TGCGCCAGCAGCCAAGCGCAGAGTTCGGGCTACAATGAGCAGTTCTTC.

The sample holds many counts of this clonotype. The genes are TRBV3-1 and TRBJ2-5; maybe TRBD1 (5 bases). This CDR3 has 14 residues. V lost 2 bases to trimming and J lost 0 bases, with 7 bases between them. Germline CDR1 reads LGHDT; CDR2 reads YNNKEL (reference sequence). The CDR3 loop is CASSQRGYQETQYF. In nucleotides, the CDR3 is TGTGCCAGCAGCCAAAGGGGTTACCAAGAGACCCAGTACTTC.

The chain joins TRBV5-1 to TRBJ1-2; TRBD1 aligns across 9 bases. The CDR3 spans 14 residues. V lost 7 bases and J lost 4; bases outside the gene matches: 8. CDR1 and CDR2 from the germline V gene are SGHRS and YFSETQ. The CDR3 sequence is CASRPGQGSYGYTF. CDR3 in DNA: TGCGCCAGCCGGCCGGGACAGGGCAGCTATGGCTACACCTTC.

Concerning this clonotype itself: Because it lacks the conserved phenylalanine or tryptophan at the end, this CDR3 is likely a read error. This chain uses TRBV12-3 or TRBV12-4 with TRBJ1-3, with D hard to call. Trimming left V 3 bases short and J 4 bases short, with 10 bases between. The CDR3 is made up of 14 amino acids. CDR3 amino acids: CASSFFGSGNTIYS. CDR3 in DNA: TGTGCCAGCAGTTTCTTTGGGTCCGGAAACACCATATATTCT.

Concerning this clonotype itself: A single base separates this from a much larger clone, so it may be a read error. This chain joins TRBV7-9 and TRBJ2-3; no clear D. CDR1 and CDR2 (germline): SEHNR, FQNEAQ (reference sequence). This CDR3 has 14 residues. The CDR3 loop is CASSLGVKTDTRYF. In nucleotides, the CDR3 is TGTGCCAGCAGCTTAGGGGTGAAGACGGATACGCGGTATTTT.

This clonotype came up a few times. This may come from a read error, since a much larger clone is one base off. The chain couples TRBV4-1 to TRBJ2-7, with D unclear. Trimming removed 1 base at V and 5 bases at J, with 15 bases between. This CDR3 comprises 15 residues. Germline V lookup: CDR1 MGHRA, CDR2 YSYEKL. The CDR3: CASSQALTWAHEQYF. The DNA of the CDR3 is TGCGCCAGCAGCCAAGCCCTAACATGGGCCCACGAGCAGTACTTC.

This clonotype was counted a few times. V gene TRBV5-1 combines with J gene TRBJ1-6; 8 nucleotides line up with TRBD1. V shed 2 bases and J 9 bases; nucleotides not matched to a gene: 7. CDR1 is SGHRS, CDR2 YFSETQ, per germline. The CDR3 is 15 amino acids. The CDR3, as DNA: TGCGCCAGCAGCTTCCTACAGGGGGATAGTTCACCCCTCCACTTT. Protein product: CASSFLQGDSSPLHF. The entire variable domain, with the rest obtained from reference TRBV5-1 and TRBJ1-6, is as follows: KAGVTQTPRYLIKTRGQQVTLSCSPISGHRSVSWYQQTPGQGLQFLFEYFSETQRNKGNFPGRFSGRQFSNSRSEMNVSTLELGDSALYLCASSFLQGDSSPLHFGNGTRLTVT.

The rearrangement joins TRBV6-6 to TRBJ2-1, with 9 bases that match TRBD2. The CDR3 contains 15 residues. From germline, CDR1 is MNHNY and CDR2 SVGAGI (reference sequence). With V trimmed by 5 bases and J by 0 bases, 2 bases remained unmatched. This CDR3 reads CASSKLAGSYNEQFF. CDR3 DNA sequence: TGTGCCAGCAGTAAACTAGCGGGCTCCTACAATGAGCAGTTCTTC.

This clonotype came up many times. The chain recombines TRBV29-1 with TRBJ1-1, with a tentative D call TRBD1 (5 bases). This CDR3 has 16 amino acids. Germline CDR1 is SQVTM and CDR2 is ANQGSEA. CDR3 loop: CSAAGGVFVMNTEAFF. Written as DNA, the CDR3 is TGCAGTGCCGCCGGGGGGGTATTCGTGATGAACACTGAAGCTTTCTTT.

As regards this clonotype: This may come from a read error, since a much larger clone is one base off. The rearrangement joins TRBV7-6 to TRBJ2-1, with D possibly matching TRBD1 (6 bases). The CDR3 is 15 residues long. V was pared by 4 bases and J by 9 bases, with 19 bases between. CDR1 SGHVS and CDR2 FNYEAQ come from the germline V gene. The CDR3 is CASSCTGTTRLEQFF. In DNA form, the CDR3 reads TGTGCCAGCAGCTGTACCGGGACAACACGGCTTGAGCAGTTCTTC.

The chain links TRBV24-1 to TRBJ2-1; 9 positions agree with TRBD2. CDR3 length: 14 residues. The junction had 2 bases not matched to a gene; V was cut back by 3 bases and J by 6 bases. From germline, CDR1 is KGHDR and CDR2 SFDVKD. The DNA for the CDR3 is TGTGCCACCAGTGATCTGACTAGCGGCAATGAGCAGTTCTTC. It codes for CATSDLTSGNEQFF.

In its sample, this clonotype was seen many times. DNA for the CDR3: TGTGCCAGCAGTGTAAGGACCAATAGAAACGAGCAGTACTTC. This codes for CASSVRTNRNEQYF. V and J are TRBV2 and TRBJ2-7, with D hard to call. Germline lookup yields CDR1 SNHLY and CDR2 FYNNEI. With 4 bases removed from V and 5 bases from J, the gap between germline ends came to 15 bases. The CDR3 is 14 amino acids.

The chain has TRBV5-1 and TRBJ1-4; D is possibly TRBD1 (5 bases). Germline loops: CDR1 SGHRS, CDR2 YFSETQ. The CDR3 has 15 residues. V lost 3 bases and J 0 bases, leaving 9 bases between the germline ends. CDR3 sequence: CASSWLGPTNEKLFF. In nucleotides, the CDR3 is TGCGCCAGCAGCTGGTTGGGACCAACTAATGAAAAACTGTTTTTT.

This clonotype was seen many times. The V call is TRBV24-1, the J call TRBJ1-3; D is unclear. Germline V lookup: CDR1 KGHDR, CDR2 SFDVKD. The CDR3 runs 15 residues. V lost 9 bases and J 0 bases, leaving 14 bases between the germline ends. The CDR3 protein is CATQDGDVSGNTIYF. The CDR3 DNA is TGTGCCACCCAAGACGGCGATGTCTCTGGAAACACCATATATTTT.

This clonotype was seen many times. The V call is TRBV6-1, the J call TRBJ2-1; perhaps TRBD2 as D (5 bases). The germline gives CDR1 MNHNS, CDR2 SASEGT. Between the trimmed V and J ends, which lost 8 bases and 8 bases, there was a span of 19 bases. The CDR3 spans 14 residues. CDR3 amino acids: CASEYTSSSDEQFF. CDR3 nucleotide sequence: TGTGCCAGCGAATACACTAGTAGTAGCGATGAGCAGTTCTTC.

About this clonotype: This may arise from a read error, as a much more abundant clone is one base away. The chain has TRBV6-2 or TRBV6-3 and TRBJ2-7; D gene ambiguous. Looked up from germline, CDR1 is MNHEY and CDR2 is SVGEGT. This CDR3 contains 11 residues. The CDR3 loop is CASRSSYGQYF. CDR3 bases: TGTGCCAGCAGATCCTCCTACGGGCAGTACTTC.

In this sample, this clonotype is medium-sized. V usage is TRBV7-9 and J usage is TRBJ1-5, with a possible D match to TRBD1 (5 bases). This CDR3 is 14 amino acids long. Germline values: CDR1 SEHNR, CDR2 FQNEAQ (reference sequence). V lost 4 bases and J lost 7, with 14 bases in between. CDR3 sequence (DNA): TGTGCCAGCAGCTGGGACGGGAATCGGCAGCCCCAGCATTTT. Translation gives CASSWDGNRQPQHF.

The sample holds many counts of this clonotype. The J gene is TRBJ1-2, the V gene TRBV27, with D perhaps matching TRBD1 (5 bases). Germline CDR1 MNHEY, CDR2 SMNVEV (reference sequence). This CDR3 region has 13 residues. V was clipped by 5 bases and J by 5 bases, with 12 bases between them. CDR3 loop: CASSRDRGYGYTF. The CDR3 nucleotides are TGTGCCAGCAGTCGGGACCGCGGATATGGCTACACCTTC.

The sample holds many counts of this clonotype. The chain links TRBV12-3 or TRBV12-4 to TRBJ1-2; 7 positions agree with TRBD1. This CDR3 is built from 16 residues. Trimming removed 7 bases from V and 3 bases from J; junction bases left unmatched: 14. The CDR3: CASTRTTGSLHYGYTF. CDR3 nucleotide sequence: TGTGCCAGCACCAGAACGACAGGGTCCTTACACTATGGCTACACCTTC.

This clonotype was picked up many times. The chain employs TRBV28 and TRBJ1-2; D is ambiguous. The CDR3 has 16 residues. Germline V CDR1 and CDR2: MDHEN, SYDVKM. V was clipped by 3 bases and J by 2 bases, with 16 bases between them. The CDR3 sequence is CASSFHPPASNYGYTF. The CDR3 DNA follows: TGTGCCAGCAGTTTTCATCCCCCAGCATCGAACTATGGCTACACCTTC.